This paragraph reports one TCR beta chain. Its antigen is unidentified. Here immunoSEQ multiplex PCR was the method, and the copy in TCRdb shows in-frame clones only, minus some. The data show around 130,000 clones, with nearly 95% seen just once and around 5% held by the top ten. The data belong to a study of T cell responses to AZD1222 COVID-19 vaccine. Trimming pared 0 bases from V and 0 bases from J, leaving 3 bases between. The germline gives CDR1 MGHRA, CDR2 YSYEKL. CDR3 length equals 14 residues. The study, taken as a whole, reports: Clonal diversity was possibly underestimated; the donors were predominantly white British and more often female. At baseline, seropositivity was found in only a handful of AZD1222 recipients. Repertoires in all cases were sampled only once the peak T cell response had passed. Spike-specific TCR breadth and depth both grew after two AZD1222 doses.

The V call is TRBV4-1, the J call TRBJ2-4, with D unclear. This TCR came from an adult in good health. The sample in question was peripheral blood, obtained on day 0 of AZD1222 vaccination. The CDR3 sequence: CASSQDEAKNIQYF. The CDR3 DNA reads as TGCGCCAGCAGCCAAGACGAAGCCAAAAACATTCAGTACTTC.